Below, 6 T cell receptor beta chains from the same sample are listed, as sequenced in a study of CD8 T cells in ankylosing spondylitis. TCRdb analysed the 5' RACE reads with MiXCR anew, one entry per CDR3 protein. This table holds a few hundred thousand distinct CDR3 sequences, about 20% found once. Sequencing input: blood, either unsorted or a sorted T cell fraction (not recorded which). The receptors here all came from a male donor with ankylosing spondylitis or in good health (not recorded which).

This clonotype was seen a few times. The chain employs TRBV4-3 and TRBJ1-5; D remains ambiguous. V dropped 3 bases and J dropped 10 bases, with 13 bases sitting between them. Germline loops: CDR1 LGHNA, CDR2 YSLEER. This CDR3 is 13 amino acids long. The CDR3 region is CASSHNAVGPQHF. DNA for the CDR3: TGCGCCAGCAGCCACAATGCGGTCGGTCCCCAGCATTTT.

This clonotype turned up a few times. The chain links TRBV5-1 to TRBJ2-2, with TRBD2 matching over 9 bases. This CDR3 region has 14 residues. J lost 3 bases, V lost 7 bases, and 4 bases had no gene match. CDR1 is SGHRS, CDR2 YFSETQ, per germline. CDR3 DNA: TGCGCCAGCCGTAGCGGGAGAGACACCGGGGAGCTGTTTTTT. Translation: CASRSGRDTGELFF.

This clonotype was counted at least ten times. The CDR3 loop is CASSYNRDLANYGYTF. DNA for the CDR3: TGTGCCAGCAGTTACAATCGGGATTTGGCTAACTATGGCTACACCTTC. The rearrangement uses TRBV6-5 and TRBJ1-2; D unclear. The V end was cut by 2 bases, the J end by 0 bases, with 13 bases between. This CDR3 has 16 residues. Germline V gene data show CDR1 as MNHEY and CDR2 as SVGAGI.

The rearrangement uses TRBV27 and TRBJ2-1, with D perhaps being TRBD1 or TRBD2 (5 bases each). The V gene lost 3 bases and the J gene lost 5 bases, with 11 bases spanning the gap. The CDR3 is 14 residues long. CDR1 and CDR2 from the germline V gene are MNHEY and SMNVEV (reference sequence). The DNA of the CDR3 is TGTGCCAGCAGTTTTTTGGGGACCCACAATGAGCAGTTCTTC. Amino acids: CASSFLGTHNEQFF.

This clonotype turned up a few times. This chain links TRBV27 with TRBJ2-7; possibly TRBD2 for D (5 bases). Germline CDR1 reads MNHEY; CDR2 reads SMNVEV (reference sequence). The germline V and J ends were trimmed by 3 bases and 4 bases, with 10 bases remaining between them. The CDR3 runs to 13 residues. This chain's CDR3 is CASSFGRKYEQYF. CDR3 sequence (DNA): TGTGCCAGCAGTTTTGGGAGAAAATACGAGCAGTACTTC.

This clonotype has at least ten counts. This chain uses TRBV20-1 with TRBJ2-3; the D gene is possibly TRBD2 (6 bases). V was shortened by 3 bases and J by 0 bases, with 19 bases between the two germline ends. Germline lookup yields CDR1 DFQATT and CDR2 SNEGSKA (reference sequence). The CDR3 runs 17 residues. CDR3 protein: CSARGIDGGASTDTQYF. DNA for the CDR3: TGCAGTGCTAGGGGGATAGACGGGGGTGCTAGCACAGATACGCAGTATTTT.